The TCR beta chain under discussion was sequenced for a study of T cell repertoires in cytomegalovirus infection. Study-wide context: CMV epitopes, recently identified HLA-C-restricted and well-studied HLA-B-restricted, were used. Evidence of both CMV infection and a matching HLA type came from public TCR beta signatures. General study results and limits: Adding up the frequency of public TCR beta families identified people who carried CMV plus the relevant HLA. HLA-C-restricted CMV-specific TCR beta clonotypes prevailed in the ex vivo response.

Each CDR3 protein is one row after TCRdb ran MiXCR on the reads. The sample yields under 200,000 distinct CDR3 sequences, roughly 21% seen once. This clonotype was recorded a few times. Its antigen is undetermined. Sequencing used CD8+ T cells from cultured PBMCs, obtained from culture after CMV antigen stimulation. This clonotype was obtained from a human donor in good health (CMV status not recorded). Some clones in this sample may be carry-over from other donors' samples.

DNA for the CDR3: TGTGCCACCCAGAGCGGTTGGAGCTCCTACAATGAGCAGTTCTTC. This encodes CATQSGWSSYNEQFF. V is TRBV6-1 and J is TRBJ2-1, with D perhaps TRBD2 (5 bases). Germline V gene lookup returns CDR1 MNHNS and CDR2 SASEGT. The CDR3 runs 15 residues. Between the trimmed V and J ends, which lost 10 bases and 0 bases, there was a span of 16 bases.